This T cell receptor beta chain was captured by sequencing in a study of blood T cell repertoires in COVID-19 (dated by TCRdb to about 2020). Study-level background: Collaborator samples came from the United States, Italy and Spain and covered acute and convalescent phases of COVID-19. The material from the prospective study consisted of cDNA or gDNA derived from T cells, B-cell-depleted T cells, or PBMCs. Subjects who had been exposed to COVID-19, were actively infected with it, or had recovered from it provided the deeply sampled blood TCRbeta repertoires that made up the dataset. The repertoires were released in a freely available public database meant as a resource for research on the immune response to SARS-CoV-2. The samples were drawn from two sources: the first 160 participants of the ongoing ImmuneRACE study, and 1,000 to 1,500 subjects contributed by 6 global collaborators. Sample metadata almost always included a de-identified subject ID, COVID-19 status, age in years and sex. Where available, HLA class I and class II types were taken from metadata supplied by the sample provider and were not determined by assay-based typing.

Whole blood was collected in K2EDTA tubes by collaborating institutions according to the institutions' own protocols. For TCRbeta analysis, collaborator samples were shipped as frozen whole blood, as isolated PBMCs, or as DNA extracted from either sample type. On this clone: Its antigen is not yet known. No per-base quality is available; no much larger clone lies one base away.

Overall results and qualifications from the work: Clinical and demographic metadata were provided uncurated, with the amount varying by source and participant.

Spanning cysteine to phenylalanine, the CDR3 consists of 12 amino acids. CDR3 DNA is the only sequence kept; it has 36 bases, read in frame from the first base. The junction shows trimming of 5 bases on V and 8 bases on J, plus 12 bases between the germline ends. CDR1 LNHDA and CDR2 SQIVND were looked up in the germline V gene (reference sequence). The immunoSEQ Assay, a bias-controlled multiplex PCR, was used to amplify TCRbeta CDR3 regions from genomic DNA. The study's processing was this. Within the assay, amplification of reference gene primers was used to estimate how many nucleated cells each sample contained. Sequence reads were collapsed and filtered to measure the absolute abundance of every unique TCRbeta CDR3 rearrangement. For each sample, productive Simpson clonality was calculated by taking the square root of Simpson's diversity index across productive rearrangements. The table was pulled from immuneACCESS by TCRdb, which kept in-frame rearrangements only. Such tables lose some clones; where checked, under half of the loss comes from unresolved V genes, and the rest has no known cause. The V and J calls and the clone size are those of that table, but D and trimming were determined from the DNA. Recorded for this sample are just over 85,000 clones; about nine tenths of them occurred a single time. Of the sample, roughly 8.9% falls within the top ten clones.

The chain is encoded by TRBV19 joined to TRBJ1-2; the D gene lacks a confident call. Sequenced input: peripheral blood. The TCR sequence derives from a man in his fifties or sixties with acute or convalescent COVID-19. CDR3 region: CASSAGLMGYTF. The nucleotides read TGTGCCAGTAGTGCCGGACTTATGGGCTACACCTTC.